These 9 T cell receptor beta chains originate from one sample sequenced in a study of CD8+ T cells in alopecia areata. Treatment denoted: oral pan-JAK inhibitor, 5-10 mg twice daily. Sequencing templates came from extracted RNA that was reverse transcribed into cDNA. TCRdb's table, derived via immunoSEQ multiplex PCR, lists solely in-frame clones and lacks some. The sample comprises about 220,000 clones, about 58% of which are singletons, and roughly 1.5% rests with the top ten. This material consisted of CD4+ T cells sorted from blood, taken at week 4, from a patient treated with tofacitinib. The receptor source for this set is a human donor with alopecia areata.

This clone was seen only a few times. The chain is built from TRBV7-2 and TRBJ2-7; 8 bases line up with TRBD2. J gave up 0 bases and V 10 bases, and 2 bases lay outside the gene matches. The CDR3 loop spans 12 amino acids. Germline V gives CDR1 SGHTA, CDR2 FQGNSA. The chain's CDR3 is CATAGGSYEQYF. As DNA, the CDR3 is TGTGCCACCGCGGGGGGCTCCTACGAGCAGTACTTC.

V gene TRBV7-9 combines with J gene TRBJ1-4; D is undetermined. V dropped 5 bases and J dropped 3 bases, with 13 bases sitting between them. The V gene's germline CDR1 is SEHNR and CDR2 FQNEAQ (reference sequence). The CDR3 is made up of 15 amino acids. CDR3 coding DNA: TGTGCCAGCAGCCTCGGAGAGCACCCTAATGAAAAACTGTTTTTT. Residues: CASSLGEHPNEKLFF.

This clone was seen repeatedly, ten times or more. The rearrangement uses TRBV9 and TRBJ2-7; D call uncertain. V dropped 4 bases and J dropped 3 bases, with 14 bases sitting between them. Germline lookup yields CDR1 SGDLS and CDR2 YYNGEE. This CDR3 is 14 amino acids long. In nucleotides, the CDR3 is TGTGCCAGCAGCCTCACAGCAGATTTCTACGAGCAGTACTTC. Amino acids: CASSLTADFYEQYF.

V and J are TRBV7-2 and TRBJ1-1; D possibly corresponds to TRBD1 (6 bases). V was shortened by 1 base and J by 5 bases, with 11 bases between the two germline ends. The germline CDR1 and CDR2 sequences are SGHTA and FQGNSA. The CDR3 has 14 residues. Written as DNA, the CDR3 is TGTGCCAGCAGCTTAGACAGGGTGGGGACTGAAGCTTTCTTT. This gives the protein CASSLDRVGTEAFF.

The chain links TRBV27 to TRBJ1-6, with TRBD1 matching over 9 bases. Looked up from germline, CDR1 is MNHEY and CDR2 is SMNVEV (reference sequence). The junction had 13 bases not matched to a gene; V was cut back by 6 bases and J by 13 bases. CDR3 length: 15 amino acids. The CDR3 region has the DNA TGTGCCAGCAGCCCCCTCACAGGGGGCAGGTTGCCCCTCCACTTT. Amino acids: CASSPLTGGRLPLHF.

Turning to this clone: A read error may account for a junction end that differs from germline. The V call is TRBV10-2, the J call TRBJ2-5, with D uncertain. CDR3 length: 13 amino acids. Germline V gives CDR1 WSHSY, CDR2 SAAADI. CDR3 protein: CASNEHLRETQYF. The CDR3 DNA reads as TGCGCCAGCAATGAGCATCTACGCGAGACCCAGTACTTC.

This clone was seen more than once but under ten times. The chain combines TRBV20-1 with TRBJ2-1; TRBD1 might be the D (6 bases). V lost 4 bases and J 8 bases, leaving 9 bases between the germline ends. Germline V gives CDR1 DFQATT, CDR2 SNEGSKA (reference sequence). This CDR3 region has 11 residues. The CDR3 protein is CSATKGDEQFF. CDR3 coding DNA: TGCAGTGCTACTAAGGGGGATGAGCAGTTCTTC.

The CDR3 region has the DNA TGCGCCAGCAGCCCGGGACAGGGTGGAAATTCACCCCTCCACTTT. Its protein product is CASSPGQGGNSPLHF. The rearrangement joins TRBV5-1 to TRBJ1-6; 9 bases fit TRBD1. Germline V gene lookup returns CDR1 SGHRS and CDR2 YFSETQ. J gave up 7 bases and V 4 bases, and 6 bases lay outside the gene matches. This CDR3 contains 15 residues.

This clone was picked up many times. The chain recombines TRBV30 with TRBJ1-3; maybe TRBD1 (5 bases). CDR1 and CDR2 (germline): GTSNPN, SVGIG (reference sequence). Trimming pared 4 bases from V and 0 bases from J, leaving 13 bases between. This CDR3 comprises 15 residues. The CDR3 spells CAWTVGRSSGNTIYF. For the CDR3, the DNA is TGTGCCTGGACTGTGGGACGGTCCTCTGGAAACACCATATATTTT.